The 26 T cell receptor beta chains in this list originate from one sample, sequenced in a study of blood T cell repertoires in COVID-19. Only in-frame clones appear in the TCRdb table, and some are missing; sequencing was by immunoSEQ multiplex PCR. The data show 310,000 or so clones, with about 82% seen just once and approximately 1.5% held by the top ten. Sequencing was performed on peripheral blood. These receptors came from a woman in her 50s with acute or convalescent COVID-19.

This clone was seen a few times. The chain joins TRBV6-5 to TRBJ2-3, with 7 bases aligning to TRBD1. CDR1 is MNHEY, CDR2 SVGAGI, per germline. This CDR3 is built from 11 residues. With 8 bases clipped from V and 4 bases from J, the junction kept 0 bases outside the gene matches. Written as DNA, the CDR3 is TGTGCCAGCCAGGGGGCAGATACGCAGTATTTT. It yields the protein CASQGADTQYF.

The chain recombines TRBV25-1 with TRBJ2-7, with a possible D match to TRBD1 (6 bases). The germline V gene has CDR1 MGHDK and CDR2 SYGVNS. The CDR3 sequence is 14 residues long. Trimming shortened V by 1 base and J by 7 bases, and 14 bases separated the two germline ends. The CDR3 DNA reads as TGTGCCAGCAGTGAATTGAACAGGGTGGAGGAGCAGTACTTC. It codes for CASSELNRVEEQYF.

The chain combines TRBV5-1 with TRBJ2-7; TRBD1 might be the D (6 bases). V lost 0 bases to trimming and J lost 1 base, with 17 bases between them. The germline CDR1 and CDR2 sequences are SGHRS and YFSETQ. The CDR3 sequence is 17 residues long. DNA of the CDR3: TGCGCCAGCAGCTTGGCCCTTTCGTCGACAGGATCCTACGAGCAGTACTTC. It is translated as CASSLALSSTGSYEQYF.

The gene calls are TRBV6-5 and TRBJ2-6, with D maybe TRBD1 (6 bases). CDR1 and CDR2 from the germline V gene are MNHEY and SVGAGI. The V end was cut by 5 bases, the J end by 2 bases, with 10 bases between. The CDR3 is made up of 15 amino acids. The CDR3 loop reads CASSPNRAGANVLTF. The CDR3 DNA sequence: TGTGCCAGCAGTCCAAACAGGGCTGGGGCCAACGTCCTGACTTTC.

This CDR3 reads CATSDFGGIYYNEQFF. The CDR3 DNA sequence: TGTGCCACCAGTGATTTCGGAGGGATATACTACAATGAGCAGTTCTTC. The rearrangement uses TRBV24-1 and TRBJ2-1, with D possibly TRBD2 on 6 matching bases. The germline V and J ends were trimmed by 1 base and 3 bases, with 12 bases remaining between them. The CDR3 totals 16 residues. Germline V gene data show CDR1 as KGHDR and CDR2 as SFDVKD.

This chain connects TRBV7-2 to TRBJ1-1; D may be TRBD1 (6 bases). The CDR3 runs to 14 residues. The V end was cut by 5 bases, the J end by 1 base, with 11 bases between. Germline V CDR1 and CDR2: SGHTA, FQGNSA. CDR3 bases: TGTGCCAGCAGCCCTAGCAGGGGGAACACTGAAGCTTTCTTT. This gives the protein CASSPSRGNTEAFF.

The CDR3 nucleotides read TGTGCCACCAGCGGGGCGGGATTGTGGCAGGGGGACACTGAAGCTTTCTTT. Residues: CATSGAGLWQGDTEAFF. The gene calls are TRBV15 and TRBJ1-1; 7 nucleotides match TRBD1. The CDR3 runs 17 residues. The germline gives CDR1 LNHNV, CDR2 YYDKDF (reference sequence). With 5 bases clipped from V and 3 bases from J, the junction kept 15 bases outside the gene matches.

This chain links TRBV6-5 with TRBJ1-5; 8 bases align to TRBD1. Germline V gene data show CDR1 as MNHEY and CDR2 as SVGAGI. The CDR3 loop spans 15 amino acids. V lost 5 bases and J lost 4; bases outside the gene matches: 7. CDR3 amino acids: CASSRTGRGNQPQHF. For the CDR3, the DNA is TGTGCCAGCAGTCGGACAGGGAGGGGAAATCAGCCCCAGCATTTT.

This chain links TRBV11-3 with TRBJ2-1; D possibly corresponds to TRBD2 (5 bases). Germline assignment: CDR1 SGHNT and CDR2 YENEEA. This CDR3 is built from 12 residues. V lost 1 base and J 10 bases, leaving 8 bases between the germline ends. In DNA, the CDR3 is TGTGCCAGCAGCTTAGGCCGACTAGAGCAGTTCTTC. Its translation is CASSLGRLEQFF.

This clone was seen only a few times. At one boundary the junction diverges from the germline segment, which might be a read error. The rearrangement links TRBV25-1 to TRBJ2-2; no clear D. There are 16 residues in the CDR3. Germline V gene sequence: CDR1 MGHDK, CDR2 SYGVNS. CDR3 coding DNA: TGTGCCAGCAGCGAATCGCGCCATCATACCACCGGGGAGCTGTTTTTT. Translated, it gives CASSESRHHTTGELFF. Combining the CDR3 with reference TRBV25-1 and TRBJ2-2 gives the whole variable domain EADIYQTPRYLVIGTGKKITLECSQTMGHDKMYWYQQDPGMELHLIHYSYGVNSTEKGDLSSESTVSRIRTEHFPLTLESARPSHTSQYLCASSESRHHTTGELFFGEGSRLTVL.

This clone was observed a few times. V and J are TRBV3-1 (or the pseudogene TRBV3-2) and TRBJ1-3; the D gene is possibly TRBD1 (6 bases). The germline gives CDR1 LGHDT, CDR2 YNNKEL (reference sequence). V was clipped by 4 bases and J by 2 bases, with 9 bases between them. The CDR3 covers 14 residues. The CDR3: CASSPRDTGNTIYF. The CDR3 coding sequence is TGTGCCAGCAGCCCCCGGGACACTGGAAACACCATATATTTT.

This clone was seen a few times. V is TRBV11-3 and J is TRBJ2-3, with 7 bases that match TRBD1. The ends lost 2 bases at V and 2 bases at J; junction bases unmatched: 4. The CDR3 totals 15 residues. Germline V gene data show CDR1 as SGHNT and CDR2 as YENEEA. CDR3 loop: CASSLQGEVTDTQYF. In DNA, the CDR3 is TGTGCCAGCAGCTTACAGGGGGAAGTCACAGATACGCAGTATTTT.

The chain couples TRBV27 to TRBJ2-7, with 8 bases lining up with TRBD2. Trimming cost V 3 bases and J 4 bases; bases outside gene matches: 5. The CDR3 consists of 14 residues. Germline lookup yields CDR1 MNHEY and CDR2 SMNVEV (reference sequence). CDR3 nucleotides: TGTGCCAGCAGTTTTGCGGGAGGAAGGTACGAGCAGTACTTC. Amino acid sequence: CASSFAGGRYEQYF.

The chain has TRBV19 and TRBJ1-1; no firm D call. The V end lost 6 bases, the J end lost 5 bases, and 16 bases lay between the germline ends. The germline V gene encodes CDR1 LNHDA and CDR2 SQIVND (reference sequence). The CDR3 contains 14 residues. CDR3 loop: CASSSVSPKTEAFF. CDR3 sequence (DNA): TGTGCCAGTAGCTCGGTGTCACCGAAGACTGAAGCTTTCTTT.

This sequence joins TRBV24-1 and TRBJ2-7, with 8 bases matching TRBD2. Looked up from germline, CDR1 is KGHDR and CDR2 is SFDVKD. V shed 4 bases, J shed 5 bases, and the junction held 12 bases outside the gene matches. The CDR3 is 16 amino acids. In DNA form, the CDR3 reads TGTGCCACCAGTGACCGGAAAGCGGGAGAGCTCGACGAGCAGTACTTC. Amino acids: CATSDRKAGELDEQYF.

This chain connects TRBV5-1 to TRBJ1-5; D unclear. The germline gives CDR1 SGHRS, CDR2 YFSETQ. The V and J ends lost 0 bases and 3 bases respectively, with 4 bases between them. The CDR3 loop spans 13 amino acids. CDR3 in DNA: TGCGCCAGCAGCTTGGGTAACAATCAGCCCCAGCATTTT. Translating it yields CASSLGNNQPQHF.

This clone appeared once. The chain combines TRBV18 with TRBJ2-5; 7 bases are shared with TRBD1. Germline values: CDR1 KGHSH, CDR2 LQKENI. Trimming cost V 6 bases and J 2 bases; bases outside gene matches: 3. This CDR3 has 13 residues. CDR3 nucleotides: TGTGCCAGCTCTCCGGACAGGCAAGAGACCCAGTACTTC. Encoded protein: CASSPDRQETQYF.

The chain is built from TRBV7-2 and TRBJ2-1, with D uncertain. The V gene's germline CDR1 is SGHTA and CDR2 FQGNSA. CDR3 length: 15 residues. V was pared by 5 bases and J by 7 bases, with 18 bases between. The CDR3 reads CASSHQTGYTNEQFF. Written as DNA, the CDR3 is TGTGCCAGCAGCCACCAGACTGGTTACACTAATGAGCAGTTCTTC. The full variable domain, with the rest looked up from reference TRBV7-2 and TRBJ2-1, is GAGVSQSPSNKVTEKGKDVELRCDPISGHTALYWYRQSLGQGLEFLIYFQGNSAPDKSGLPSDRFSAERTGGSVSTLTIQRTQQEDSAVYLCASSHQTGYTNEQFFGPGTRLTVL.

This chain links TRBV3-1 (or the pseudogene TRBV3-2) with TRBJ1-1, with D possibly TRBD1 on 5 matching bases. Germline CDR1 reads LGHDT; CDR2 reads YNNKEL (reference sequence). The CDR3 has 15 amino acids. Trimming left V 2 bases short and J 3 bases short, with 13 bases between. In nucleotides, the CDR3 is TGTGCCAGCAGCCAATCGGTGGGGCGTGACACTGAAGCTTTCTTT. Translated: CASSQSVGRDTEAFF.

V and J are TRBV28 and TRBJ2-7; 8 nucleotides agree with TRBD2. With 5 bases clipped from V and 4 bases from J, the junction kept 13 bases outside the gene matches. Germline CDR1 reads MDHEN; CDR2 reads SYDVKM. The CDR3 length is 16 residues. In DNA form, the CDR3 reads TGTGCCAGCAGTCTGATGAGACAGCGGGAGCGGTACGAGCAGTACTTC. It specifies CASSLMRQRERYEQYF.

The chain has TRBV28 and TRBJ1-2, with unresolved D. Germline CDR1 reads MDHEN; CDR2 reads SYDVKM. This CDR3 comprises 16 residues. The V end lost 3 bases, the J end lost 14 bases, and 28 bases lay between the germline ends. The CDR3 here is CASSLDPASMWEMDTF. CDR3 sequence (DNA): TGTGCCAGCAGTTTGGATCCCGCGAGTATGTGGGAGATGGATACCTTC.

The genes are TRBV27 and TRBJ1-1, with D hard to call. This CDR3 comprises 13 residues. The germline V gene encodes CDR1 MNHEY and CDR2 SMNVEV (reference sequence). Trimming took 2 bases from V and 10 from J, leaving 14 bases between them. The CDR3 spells CASSLNIGVGAFF. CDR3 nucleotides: TGTGCCAGCAGTTTAAATATCGGGGTGGGAGCTTTCTTT.

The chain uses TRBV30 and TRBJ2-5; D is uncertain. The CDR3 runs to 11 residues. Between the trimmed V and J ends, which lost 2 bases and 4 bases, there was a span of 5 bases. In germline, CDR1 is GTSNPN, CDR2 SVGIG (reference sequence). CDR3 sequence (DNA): TGTGCCTGGAGTCTCCGAGAGACCCAGTACTTC. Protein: CAWSLRETQYF.

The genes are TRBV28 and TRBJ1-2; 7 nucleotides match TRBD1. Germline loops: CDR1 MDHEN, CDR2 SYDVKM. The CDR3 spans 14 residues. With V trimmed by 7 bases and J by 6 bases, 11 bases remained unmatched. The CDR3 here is CASINLGTVDGYTF. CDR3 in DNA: TGTGCCAGCATTAACCTAGGGACAGTCGATGGCTACACCTTC.

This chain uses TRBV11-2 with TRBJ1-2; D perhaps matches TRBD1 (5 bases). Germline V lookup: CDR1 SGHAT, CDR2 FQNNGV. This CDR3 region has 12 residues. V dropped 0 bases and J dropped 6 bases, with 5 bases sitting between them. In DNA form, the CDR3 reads TGTGCCAGCAGCTTAGACAGGGATGGCTACACCTTC. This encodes CASSLDRDGYTF.

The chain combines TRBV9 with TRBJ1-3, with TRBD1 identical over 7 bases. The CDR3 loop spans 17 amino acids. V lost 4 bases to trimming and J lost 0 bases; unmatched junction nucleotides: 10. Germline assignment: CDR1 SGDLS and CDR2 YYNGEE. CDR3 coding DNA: TGTGCCAGCAGCCTATGGGACAGCCCGGGCTCTGGAAACACCATATATTTT. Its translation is CASSLWDSPGSGNTIYF. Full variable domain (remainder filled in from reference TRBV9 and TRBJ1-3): DSGVTQTPKHLITATGQRVTLRCSPRSGDLSVYWYQQSLDQGLQFLIQYYNGEERAKGNILERFSAQQFPDLHSELNLSSLELGDSALYFCASSLWDSPGSGNTIYFGEGSWLTVV.